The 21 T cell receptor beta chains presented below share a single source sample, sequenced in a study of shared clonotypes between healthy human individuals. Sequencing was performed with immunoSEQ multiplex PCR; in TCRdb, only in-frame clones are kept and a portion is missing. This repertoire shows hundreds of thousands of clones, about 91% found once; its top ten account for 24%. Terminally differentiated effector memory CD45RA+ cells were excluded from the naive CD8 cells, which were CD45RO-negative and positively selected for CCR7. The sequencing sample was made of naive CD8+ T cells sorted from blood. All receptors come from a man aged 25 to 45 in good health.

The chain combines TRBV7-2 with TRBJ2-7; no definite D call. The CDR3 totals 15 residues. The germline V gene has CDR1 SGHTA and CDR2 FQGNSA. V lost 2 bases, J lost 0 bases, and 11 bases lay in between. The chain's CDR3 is CASSLFLGSSYEQYF. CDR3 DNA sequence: TGTGCCAGCAGCTTATTTCTCGGCAGCTCCTACGAGCAGTACTTC.

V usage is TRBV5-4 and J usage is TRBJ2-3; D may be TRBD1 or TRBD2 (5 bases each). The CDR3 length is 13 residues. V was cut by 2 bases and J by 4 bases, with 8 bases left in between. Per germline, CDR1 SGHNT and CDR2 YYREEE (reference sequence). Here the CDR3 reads CASSFGTADTQYF. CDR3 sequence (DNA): TGTGCCAGCAGCTTTGGGACGGCAGATACGCAGTATTTT.

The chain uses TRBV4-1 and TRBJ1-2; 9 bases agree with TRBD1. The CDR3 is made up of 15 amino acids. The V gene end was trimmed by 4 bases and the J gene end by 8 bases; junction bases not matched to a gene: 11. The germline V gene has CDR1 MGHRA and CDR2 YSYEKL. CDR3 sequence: CASSPGTGNMWGYTF. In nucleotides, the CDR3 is TGCGCCAGCAGCCCCGGGACAGGGAATATGTGGGGCTACACCTTC.

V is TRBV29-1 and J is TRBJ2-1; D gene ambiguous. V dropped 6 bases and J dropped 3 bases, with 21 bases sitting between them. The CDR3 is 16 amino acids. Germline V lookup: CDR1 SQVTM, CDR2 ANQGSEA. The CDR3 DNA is TGCAGCGTGCTTGGCGGCAACGTCGCCCTCTACAATGAGCAGTTCTTC. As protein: CSVLGGNVALYNEQFF.

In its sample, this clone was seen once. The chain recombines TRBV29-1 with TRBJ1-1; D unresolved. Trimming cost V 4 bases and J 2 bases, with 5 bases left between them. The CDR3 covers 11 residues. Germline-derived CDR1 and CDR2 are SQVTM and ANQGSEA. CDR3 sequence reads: CSVGANTEAFF. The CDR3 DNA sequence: TGCAGCGTTGGGGCCAACACTGAAGCTTTCTTT.

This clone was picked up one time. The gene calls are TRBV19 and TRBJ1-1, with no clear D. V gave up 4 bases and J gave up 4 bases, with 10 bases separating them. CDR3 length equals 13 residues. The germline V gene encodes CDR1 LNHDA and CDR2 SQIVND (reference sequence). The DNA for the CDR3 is TGTGCCAGTAGTAATGGGGTATTCACTGAAGCTTTCTTT. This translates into CASSNGVFTEAFF.

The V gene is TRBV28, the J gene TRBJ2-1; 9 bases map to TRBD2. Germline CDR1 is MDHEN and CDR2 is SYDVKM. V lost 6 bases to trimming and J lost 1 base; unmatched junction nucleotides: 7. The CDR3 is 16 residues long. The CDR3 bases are TGTGCCAGCAGGATTAGCGGGAGCGTTTCCTACAATGAGCAGTTCTTC. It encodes CASRISGSVSYNEQFF.

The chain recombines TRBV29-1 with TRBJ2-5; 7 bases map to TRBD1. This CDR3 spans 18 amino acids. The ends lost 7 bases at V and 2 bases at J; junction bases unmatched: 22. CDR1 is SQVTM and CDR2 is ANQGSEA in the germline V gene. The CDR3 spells CSAARPLPGTARQETQYF. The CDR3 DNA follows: TGCAGCGCTGCGCGACCTTTACCCGGGACAGCCAGACAAGAGACCCAGTACTTC. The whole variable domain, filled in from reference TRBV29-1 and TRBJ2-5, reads SAVISQKPSRDICQRGTSLTIQCQVDSQVTMMFWYRQQPGQSLTLIATANQGSEATYESGFVIDKFPISRPNLTFSTLTVSNMSPEDSSIYLCSAARPLPGTARQETQYFGPGTRLLVL.

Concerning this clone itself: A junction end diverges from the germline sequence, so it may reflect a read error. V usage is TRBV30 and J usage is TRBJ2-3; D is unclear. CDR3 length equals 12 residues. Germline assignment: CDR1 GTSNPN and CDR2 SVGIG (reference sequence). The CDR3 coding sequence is TGTGCCTGGGAGATGGTTACAGACACGCAGTATTTT. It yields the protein CAWEMVTDTQYF.

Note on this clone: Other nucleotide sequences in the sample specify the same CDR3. This CDR3 is CASSSSTDTQYF. CDR3 coding DNA: TGCGCCAGCAGCTCCAGCACAGATACGCAGTATTTT. The rearrangement links TRBV5-1 to TRBJ2-3; D ambiguous. This CDR3 spans 12 amino acids. Trimming took 3 bases from V and 0 from J, leaving 2 bases between them. Germline CDR1 SGHRS, CDR2 YFSETQ.

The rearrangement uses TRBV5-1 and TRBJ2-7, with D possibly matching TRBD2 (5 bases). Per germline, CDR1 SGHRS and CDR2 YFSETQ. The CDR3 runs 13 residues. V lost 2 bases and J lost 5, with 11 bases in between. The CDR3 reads CASSFSSGNEQYF. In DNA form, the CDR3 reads TGCGCCAGCAGCTTCTCGTCGGGGAACGAGCAGTACTTC.

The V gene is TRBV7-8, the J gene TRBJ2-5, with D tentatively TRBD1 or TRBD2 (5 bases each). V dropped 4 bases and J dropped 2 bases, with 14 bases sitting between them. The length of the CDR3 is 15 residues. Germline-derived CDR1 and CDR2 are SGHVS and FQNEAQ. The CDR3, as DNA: TGTGCCAGCAGCTCCCCCGGGACGGAGCAAGAGACCCAGTACTTC. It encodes CASSSPGTEQETQYF.

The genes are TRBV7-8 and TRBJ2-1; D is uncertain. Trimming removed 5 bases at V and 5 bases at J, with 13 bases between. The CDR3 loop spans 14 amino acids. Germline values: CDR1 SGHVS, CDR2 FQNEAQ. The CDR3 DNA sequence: TGTGCCAGCAGCCTGGACCCGTTAAACAATGAGCAGTTCTTC. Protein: CASSLDPLNNEQFF.

The CDR3 coding sequence is TGTGCCAGCAGCTTACGACTAGCGGGAGTAAATGAGCAGTTCTTC. Protein sequence: CASSLRLAGVNEQFF. The chain carries TRBV7-3 and TRBJ2-1; TRBD2 matches 12 bases. V lost 2 bases to trimming and J lost 7 bases; unmatched junction nucleotides: 3. Germline V gives CDR1 SGHTA, CDR2 FQGTGA. The CDR3 is made up of 15 amino acids.

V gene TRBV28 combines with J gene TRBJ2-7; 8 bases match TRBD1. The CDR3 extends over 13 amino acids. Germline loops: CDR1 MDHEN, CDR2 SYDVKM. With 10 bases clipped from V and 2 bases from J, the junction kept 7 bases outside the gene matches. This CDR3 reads CATLRQGTYEQYF. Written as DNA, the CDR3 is TGTGCCACCCTTAGACAGGGGACCTACGAGCAGTACTTC.

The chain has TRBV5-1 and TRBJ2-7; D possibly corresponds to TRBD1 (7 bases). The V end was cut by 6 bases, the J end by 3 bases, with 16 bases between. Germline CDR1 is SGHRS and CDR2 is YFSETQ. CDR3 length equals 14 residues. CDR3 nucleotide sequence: TGCGCCAGCACCCCCGGCAGGGGGGACTACGAGCAGTACTTC. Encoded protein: CASTPGRGDYEQYF.

CDR3 sequence (DNA): TGTGCCAGCAGCTTAGAGTCGGCAGATACGCAGTATTTT. Translating it yields CASSLESADTQYF. The chain couples TRBV11-1 to TRBJ2-3; D is unresolved. This CDR3 spans 13 amino acids. Looked up from germline, CDR1 is SGHAT and CDR2 is FQDESV (reference sequence). The V end lost 1 base, the J end lost 4 bases, and 6 bases lay between the germline ends.

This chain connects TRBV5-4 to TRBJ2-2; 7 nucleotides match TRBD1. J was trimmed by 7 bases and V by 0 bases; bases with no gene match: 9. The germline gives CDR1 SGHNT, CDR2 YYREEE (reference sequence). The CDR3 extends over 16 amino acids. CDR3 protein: CASSLEDRVRSGELFF. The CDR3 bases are TGTGCCAGCAGCTTGGAAGACAGGGTGAGGAGCGGGGAGCTGTTTTTT.

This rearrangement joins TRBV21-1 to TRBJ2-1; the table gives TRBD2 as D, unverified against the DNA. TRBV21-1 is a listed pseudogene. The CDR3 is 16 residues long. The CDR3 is CASSDGGGLPYNEQFF. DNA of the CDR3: TGTGCCAGCAGCGATGGGGGGGGACTCCCCTACAATGAGCAGTTCTTC.

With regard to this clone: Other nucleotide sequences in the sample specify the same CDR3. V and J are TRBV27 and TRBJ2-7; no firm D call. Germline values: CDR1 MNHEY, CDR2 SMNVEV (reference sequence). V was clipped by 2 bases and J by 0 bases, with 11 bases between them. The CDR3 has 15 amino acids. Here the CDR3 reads CASSLRGASSYEQYF. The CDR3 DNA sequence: TGTGCCAGCAGTTTAAGAGGAGCCTCCTCCTACGAGCAGTACTTC.

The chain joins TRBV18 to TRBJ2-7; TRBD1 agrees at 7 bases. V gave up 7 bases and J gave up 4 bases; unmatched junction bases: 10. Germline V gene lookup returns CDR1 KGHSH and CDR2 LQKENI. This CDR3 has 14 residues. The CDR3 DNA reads TGTGCCAGCTTAGCCGACAGGGACAATTACGAGCAGTACTTC. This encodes CASLADRDNYEQYF.